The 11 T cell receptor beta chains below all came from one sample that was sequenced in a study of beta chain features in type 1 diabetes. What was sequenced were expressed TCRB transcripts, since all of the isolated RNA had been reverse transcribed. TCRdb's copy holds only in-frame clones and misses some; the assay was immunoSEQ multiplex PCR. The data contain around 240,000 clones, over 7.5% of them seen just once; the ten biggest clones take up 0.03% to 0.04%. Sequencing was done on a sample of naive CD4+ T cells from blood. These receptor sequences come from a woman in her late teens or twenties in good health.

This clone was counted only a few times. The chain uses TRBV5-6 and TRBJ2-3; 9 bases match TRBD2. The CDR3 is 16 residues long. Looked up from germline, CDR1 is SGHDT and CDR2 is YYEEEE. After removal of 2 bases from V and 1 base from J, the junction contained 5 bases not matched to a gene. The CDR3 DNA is TGTGCCAGCAGCTTCATAGCGGGAGTGGGCACAGATACGCAGTATTTT. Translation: CASSFIAGVGTDTQYF.

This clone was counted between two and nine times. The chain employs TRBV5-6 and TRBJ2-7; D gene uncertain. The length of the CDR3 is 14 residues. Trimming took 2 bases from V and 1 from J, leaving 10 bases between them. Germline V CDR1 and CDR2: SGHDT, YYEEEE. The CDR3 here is CASSFSVLSYEQYF. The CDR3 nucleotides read TGTGCCAGCAGCTTTTCCGTGTTGTCCTACGAGCAGTACTTC.

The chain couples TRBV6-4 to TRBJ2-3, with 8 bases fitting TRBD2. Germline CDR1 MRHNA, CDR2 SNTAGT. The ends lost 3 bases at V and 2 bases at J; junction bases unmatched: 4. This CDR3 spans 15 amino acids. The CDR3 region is CASSEASGSTDTQYF. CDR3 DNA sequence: TGTGCCAGCAGTGAAGCTAGCGGGTCCACAGATACGCAGTATTTT.

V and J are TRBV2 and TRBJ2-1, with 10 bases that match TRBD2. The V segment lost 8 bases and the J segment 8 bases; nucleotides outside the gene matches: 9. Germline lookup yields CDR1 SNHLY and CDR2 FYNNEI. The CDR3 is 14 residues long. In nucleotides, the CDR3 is TGTGCCAGCCTATCGGCTAGCGGGAGTCATGAGCAGTTCTTC. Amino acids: CASLSASGSHEQFF.

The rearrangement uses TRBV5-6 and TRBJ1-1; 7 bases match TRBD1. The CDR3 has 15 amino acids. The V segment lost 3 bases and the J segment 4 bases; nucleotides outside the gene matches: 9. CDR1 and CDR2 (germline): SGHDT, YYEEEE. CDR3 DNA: TGTGCCAGCAGCTCCCTAACAGGGGACGGCACTGAAGCTTTCTTT. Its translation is CASSSLTGDGTEAFF.

This chain's CDR3 is CASSVLQYGYTF. The DNA for the CDR3 is TGTGCCAGCAGCGTTCTCCAGTATGGCTACACCTTC. The V call is TRBV9, the J call TRBJ1-2; D remains ambiguous. The CDR3 runs 12 residues. The germline V and J ends were trimmed by 2 bases and 5 bases, with 7 bases remaining between them. Germline loops: CDR1 SGDLS, CDR2 YYNGEE.

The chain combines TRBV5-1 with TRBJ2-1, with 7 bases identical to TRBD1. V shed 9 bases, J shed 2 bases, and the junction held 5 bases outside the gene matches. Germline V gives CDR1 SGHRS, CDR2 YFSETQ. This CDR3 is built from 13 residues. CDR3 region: CATTTGTYNEQFF. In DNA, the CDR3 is TGCGCCACAACGACAGGGACCTACAATGAGCAGTTCTTC.

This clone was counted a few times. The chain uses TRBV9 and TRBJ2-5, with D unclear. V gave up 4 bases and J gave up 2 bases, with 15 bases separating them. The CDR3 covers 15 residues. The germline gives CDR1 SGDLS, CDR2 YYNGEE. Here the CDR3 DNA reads TGTGCCAGCAGCCCTAGTGTCAGCTTACAAGAGACCCAGTACTTC. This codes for CASSPSVSLQETQYF.

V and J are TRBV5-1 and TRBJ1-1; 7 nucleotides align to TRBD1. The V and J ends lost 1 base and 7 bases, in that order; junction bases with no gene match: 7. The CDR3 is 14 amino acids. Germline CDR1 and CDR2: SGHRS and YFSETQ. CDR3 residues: CASSLRAGGGEAFF. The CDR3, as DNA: TGCGCCAGCAGCTTGAGGGCAGGGGGTGGTGAAGCTTTCTTT.

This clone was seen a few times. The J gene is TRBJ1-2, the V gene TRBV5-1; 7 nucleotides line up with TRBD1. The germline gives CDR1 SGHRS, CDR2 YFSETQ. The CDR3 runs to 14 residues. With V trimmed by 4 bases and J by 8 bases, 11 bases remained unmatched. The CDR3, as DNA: TGCGCCAGCAGCCTTGACTCGACAGGGAGGGGCTACACCTTC. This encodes CASSLDSTGRGYTF.

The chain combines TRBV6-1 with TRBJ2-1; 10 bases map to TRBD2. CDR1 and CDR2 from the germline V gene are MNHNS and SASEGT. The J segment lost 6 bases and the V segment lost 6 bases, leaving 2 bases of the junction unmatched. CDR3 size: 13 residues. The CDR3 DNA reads TGTGCCAGCAGGGGGACTAGCGCCAATGAGCAGTTCTTC. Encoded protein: CASRGTSANEQFF.